This T cell receptor beta chain was observed in a study of T-cell reconstitution after alpha-beta-depleted transplantation in children. Germline V gives CDR1 SGHVS, CDR2 FNYEAQ. The CDR3 length is 15 residues. With 5 bases clipped from V and 4 bases from J, the junction kept 8 bases outside the gene matches. Remarks on this clonotype: Its antigen is unidentified.

General observations from the study: Diversity and T-cell counts at one year after transplant derived mostly from new T cells. Day-60 TCRbeta diversity that was high in some patients was derived from surviving recipient T cells and thymic progenitors. It was reported that alpha-beta T cells came from several hundred expanded graft clones (about two months after transplant).

A library of TCRbeta sequences, prepared with unique molecular identifiers, was generated. TCRdb reprocessed the PCR reads via MiXCR and lists one record per CDR3 protein. The data hold about 830,000 distinct CDR3 sequences, with approximately 15% observed a single time. This sequence was found in a male patient younger than 18 who had a stem cell transplant for acute lymphoblastic leukemia, so the T cells may come from the graft donor. The chain carries TRBV7-6 and TRBJ1-3; 7 bases are shared with TRBD1. The sample was PBMCs, mostly from graft donor cells, taken 360 days after TCRalphabeta/CD19-depleted stem cell transplant. The CDR3 sequence is CASSREGALGNTIYF. The CDR3 DNA sequence: TGTGCCAGCAGCAGGGAGGGGGCGTTGGGAAACACCATATATTTT.